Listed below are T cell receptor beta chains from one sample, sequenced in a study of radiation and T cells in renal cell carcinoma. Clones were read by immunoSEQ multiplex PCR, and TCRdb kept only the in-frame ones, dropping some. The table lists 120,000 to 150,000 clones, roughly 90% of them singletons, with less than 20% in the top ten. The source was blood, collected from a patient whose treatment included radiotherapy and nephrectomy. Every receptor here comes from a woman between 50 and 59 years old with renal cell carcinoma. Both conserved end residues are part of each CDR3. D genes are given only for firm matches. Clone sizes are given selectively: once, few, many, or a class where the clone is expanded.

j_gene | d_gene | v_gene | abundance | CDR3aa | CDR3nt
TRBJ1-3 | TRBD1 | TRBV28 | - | CASSDRGLIGNTIYF | TGTGCCAGCAGCGACAGGGGGCTCATCGGAAACACCATATATTTT
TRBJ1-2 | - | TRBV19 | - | CASSTYLGTPFDGYTF | TGTGCCAGTAGTACCTACCTCGGGACCCCTTTCGACGGCTACACCTTC
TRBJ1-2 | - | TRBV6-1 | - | CASSEALGQGYGYTF | TGTGCCAGCAGTGAAGCGCTCGGGCAGGGTTATGGCTACACCTTC
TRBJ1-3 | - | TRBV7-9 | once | CASRGGAGNTIYF | TGTGCCAGCCGCGGTGGGGCTGGAAACACCATATATTTT
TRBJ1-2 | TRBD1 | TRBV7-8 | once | CASSPHGQGANYGYTF | TGTGCCAGCAGCCCACACGGACAGGGGGCCAACTATGGCTACACCTTC
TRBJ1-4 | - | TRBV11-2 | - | CASRSQGRTNEKLFF | TGTGCCAGCAGGTCTCAGGGAAGGACTAATGAAAAACTGTTTTTT
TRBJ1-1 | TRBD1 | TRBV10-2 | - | CASSETRRQGRTEAFF | TGCGCCAGCAGTGAGACCAGACGACAGGGAAGAACTGAAGCTTTCTTT
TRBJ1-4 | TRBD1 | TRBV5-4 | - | CATRPGGTGATNEKLFF | TGTGCCACCCGTCCGGGAGGGACAGGGGCAACTAATGAAAAACTGTTTTTT
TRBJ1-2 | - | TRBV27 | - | CASSLTGSYYGYTF | TGTGCCAGCAGTTTAACAGGATCTTACTATGGCTACACCTTC
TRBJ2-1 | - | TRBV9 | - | CASSVATLSSYNEQFF | TGTGCCAGCAGCGTAGCTACACTATCTTCCTACAATGAGCAGTTCTTC
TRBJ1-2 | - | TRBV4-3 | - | CASSQDIQLNYGYTF | TGCGCCAGCAGCCAAGATATCCAGCTAAACTATGGCTACACCTTC
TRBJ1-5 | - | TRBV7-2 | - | CASSWQNQPQHF | TGTGCCAGCAGCTGGCAGAATCAGCCCCAGCATTTT
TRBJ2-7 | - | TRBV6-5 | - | CASSSRLRNSDEQYF | TGTGCCAGCAGTTCGCGATTACGTAACAGTGACGAGCAGTACTTC
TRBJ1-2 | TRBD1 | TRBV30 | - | CAWSVSSTGGVYGYTF | TGTGCCTGGAGTGTATCTTCGACAGGGGGCGTCTATGGCTACACCTTC
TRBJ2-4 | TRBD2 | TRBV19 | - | CASSIDGPGRVAKNIQYF | TGTGCCAGTAGTATAGATGGACCTGGGAGGGTAGCCAAAAACATTCAGTACTTC
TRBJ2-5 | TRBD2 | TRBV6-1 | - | CASSSSGGLQKTQYF | TGTGCCAGCAGTTCTAGCGGGGGGCTCCAAAAGACCCAGTACTTC
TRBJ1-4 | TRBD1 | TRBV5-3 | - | CARSLPGTDPATNEKLFF | TGTGCCAGAAGCTTGCCCGGGACAGACCCTGCAACTAATGAAAAACTGTTTTTT
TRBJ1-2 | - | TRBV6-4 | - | CASPISRGHCF | TGTGCCAGCCCTATCTCGCGGGGGCATTGCTTC
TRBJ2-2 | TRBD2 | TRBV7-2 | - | CASSSKASGTTGELFF | TGTGCCAGCAGCTCGAAGGCTAGCGGGACCACCGGGGAGCTGTTTTTT
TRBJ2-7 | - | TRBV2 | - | CASSEQEVSYEQYF | TGTGCCAGCAGTGAACAGGAAGTCTCCTACGAGCAGTACTTC
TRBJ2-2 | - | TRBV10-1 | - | CASSDALGLDTGELFF | TGCGCCAGCAGTGATGCATTAGGGTTGGACACCGGGGAGCTGTTTTTT
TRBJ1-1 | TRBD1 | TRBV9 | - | CASSIQGAPRTEAFF | TGTGCCAGCAGCATACAGGGGGCGCCGCGTACTGAAGCTTTCTTT
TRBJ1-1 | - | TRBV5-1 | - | CASTINSGTEAFF | TGCGCCAGCACCATCAATTCGGGGACTGAAGCTTTCTTT
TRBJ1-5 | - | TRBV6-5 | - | CASSYYSNQPQHF | TGTGCCAGCAGTTACTATAGCAATCAGCCCCAGCATTTT
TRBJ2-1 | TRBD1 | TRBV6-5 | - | CASNDGTGTRNEQFF | TGTGCCAGCAACGACGGGACAGGCACTAGAAATGAGCAGTTCTTC
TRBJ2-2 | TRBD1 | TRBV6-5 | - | CASSRTGNTGELFF | TGTGCCAGCAGCCGGACAGGGAACACCGGGGAGCTGTTTTTT
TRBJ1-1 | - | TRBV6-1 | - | CASSERGEAFF | TGTGCCAGCAGTGAAAGGGGTGAAGCTTTCTTT
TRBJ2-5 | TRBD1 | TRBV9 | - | CASSRNTGGGETQYF | TGTGCCAGCAGCCGCAATACAGGGGGTGGAGAGACCCAGTACTTC
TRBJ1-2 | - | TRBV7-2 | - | CASSLASGSYGYTF | TGTGCCAGCAGCTTAGCGTCGGGCAGCTATGGCTACACCTTC
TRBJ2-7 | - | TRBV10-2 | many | CASAVQDTYEQYF | TGCGCCAGCGCAGTCCAGGACACCTACGAGCAGTACTTC